This T cell receptor (beta chain) was sequenced during a study of T cells in Graves' hyperthyroidism and ophthalmopathy (dated by TCRdb to about 2019). As for the study more broadly: Peripheral blood was collected at initial diagnosis, before any treatment. To identify TCR V-J signatures that set the groups apart, the researchers used a discovery cohort of 100 or so patients, made up of roughly 45 with Graves' ophthalmopathy and 55 to 65 with stable Graves' hyperthyroidism. An independent validation cohort of under 20 hyperthyroidism patients and 17 patients who later progressed to ophthalmopathy tested prospective prediction of ophthalmopathy. The roughly 91 discovery patients were randomly divided into training and test sets at a 7:3 ratio. The study also compared thyroid tissue and blood T-cell repertoires from about 6 Graves' hyperthyroidism patients. Following sampling, methimazole starting at 30 mg daily was given to hyperthyroidism patients, and high-dose intravenous methylprednisolone was given to ophthalmopathy patients. The paper describes TCR Vbeta CDR3 sequencing of 135 peripheral blood samples, made up of some 40 ophthalmopathy patients, 70 to 75 hyperthyroidism patients and 17 progressor patients. The paper's findings and limits, for the study overall: A model built on a 13 V-J signature distinguished ophthalmopathy from stable hyperthyroidism, reaching around 87% sensitivity and about 81% specificity in cross-validation and 80%/75% in testing. In validation, the model predicted progression to ophthalmopathy with roughly 70% sensitivity and less than 80% specificity, a median of around 6.6 months before onset. Most expanded thyroid clonotypes (frequency above 0.001) were also found in blood, which suggests that blood repertoires may mirror thyroid immune responses. Sample size was not statistically predetermined, and blinding of investigators to group allocation was not performed.

The TCR beta CDR3 regions were amplified from the RNA transcripts. A first-round RT-PCR of the TCR CDR3 used the HTBI primer set with the Qiagen OneStep RT-PCR kit. Libraries were constructed in a second round of multiplex PCR, after which size selection and purification were performed. Libraries were sequenced paired-end with 100 bp reads on an Illumina HiSeq2000. Under the source paper's analysis protocol: SOAPnuke was used to process the raw data, with reads discarded if the reads contained adapters or uncalled bases, had a mean Phred below 15, or lacked an exact constant-primer or identifier match. COPE v1.2.5 was used to merge high-quality paired reads, and clonotypes were defined as unique nucleotide sequences. Clonotypes were aligned to IMGT TRBV, TRBD and TRBJ reference segments using MiTCR v1.1. Analysis was restricted to V-J combinations with a frequency above 0.0001, which covered about 99% of repertoires. A TCS score was defined as the ratio between F50 (clonal expansion) and ExV (chaos), using BLOSUM62-based TCRdist between CDR3 peptides within each V-J. Welch's t-statistics and random forest reduced roughly 530 V-J features to 13, which were used in a naive Bayes classifier (R e1071). The public reads were quality trimmed at Q25 with fastp and then assembled into clones with MiXCR by TCRdb, keeping productive beta chains. Rows are unified per CDR3 protein, each entry keeping the most common DNA and genes. The V and J calls reflect TCRdb's pipeline rather than the authors' work. Across this sample there are about 350,000 distinct CDR3 sequences, with less than 20% seen only once. Around 15% of the sample is in the top ten clones.

This clonotype was detected ten times or more. The antigen it recognizes is unknown. Base qualities were left out, and no much larger clone turns up one base away. Moderately to severely active disease, a Clinical Activity Score of at least 3, a NOSPECS grade of at least 4, and a duration under 3 months were present in ophthalmopathy patients. Any patient with an uncontrolled infection, another autoimmune disease, pregnancy or lactation was excluded. Diagnoses were established on the basis of clinical symptoms, serum thyroxine and TRAb, thyroid ultrasound, and orbital computed tomography. PBMCs were separated from about 10 ml of fresh peripheral blood using Ficoll-Paque density gradient centrifugation. Trizol reagent was used to extract total RNA, and RNA quality was then checked on an Agilent 2100 Bioanalyzer. The CDR3 goes from the cysteine to the phenylalanine over 14 residues. Of the read, only the CDR3 DNA is kept; its 42 bases are in frame from base 1. Germline trimming: 5 bases from V, 4 bases from J; junction bases outside gene matches: 1. Taken from the germline V gene, the CDR1 and CDR2 loops are WSHSY and SAAADI.

In this chain, TRBV10-2 is recombined with TRBJ2-1; 11 nucleotides in the junction match TRBD2. The sequence came from a woman aged 40 to 50 with Graves' ophthalmopathy. The sequencing input was blood. CDR3 loop: CASSLAGGYNEQFF. The DNA sequence is as follows: TGCGCCAGCAGTCTAGCGGGAGGTTACAATGAGCAGTTCTTC.